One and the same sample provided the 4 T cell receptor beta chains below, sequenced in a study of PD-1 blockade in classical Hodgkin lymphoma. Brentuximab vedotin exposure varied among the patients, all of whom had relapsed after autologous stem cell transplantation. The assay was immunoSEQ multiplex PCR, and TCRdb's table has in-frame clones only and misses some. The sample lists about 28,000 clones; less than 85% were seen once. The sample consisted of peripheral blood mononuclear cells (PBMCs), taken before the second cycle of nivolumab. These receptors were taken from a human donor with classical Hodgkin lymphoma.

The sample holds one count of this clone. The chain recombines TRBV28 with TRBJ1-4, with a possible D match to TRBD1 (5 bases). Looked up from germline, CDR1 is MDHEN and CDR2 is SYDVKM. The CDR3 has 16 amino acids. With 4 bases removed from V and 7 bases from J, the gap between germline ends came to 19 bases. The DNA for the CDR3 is TGTGCCAGCAGTTCCTGGGGGATCCCGAACCTTGAAAAACTGTTTTTT. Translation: CASSSWGIPNLEKLFF.

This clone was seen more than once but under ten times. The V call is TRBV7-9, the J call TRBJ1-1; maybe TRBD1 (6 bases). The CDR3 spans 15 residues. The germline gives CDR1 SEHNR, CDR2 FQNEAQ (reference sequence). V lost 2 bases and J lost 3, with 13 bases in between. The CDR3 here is CASSLRRGRDTEAFF. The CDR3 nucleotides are TGTGCCAGCAGCTTACGGAGGGGGAGGGACACTGAAGCTTTCTTT.

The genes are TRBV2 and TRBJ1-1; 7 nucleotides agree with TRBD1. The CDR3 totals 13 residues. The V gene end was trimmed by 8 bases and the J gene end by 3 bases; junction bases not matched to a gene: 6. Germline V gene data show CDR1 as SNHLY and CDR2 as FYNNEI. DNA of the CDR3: TGTGCCAGCGCCGGGACAGACCACACTGAAGCTTTCTTT. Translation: CASAGTDHTEAFF.

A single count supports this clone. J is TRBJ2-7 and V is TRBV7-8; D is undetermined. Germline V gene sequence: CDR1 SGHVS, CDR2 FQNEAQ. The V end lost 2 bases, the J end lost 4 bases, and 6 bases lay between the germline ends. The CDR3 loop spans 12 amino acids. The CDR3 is CASSLSRYEQYF. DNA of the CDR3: TGTGCCAGCAGCTTAAGTAGGTACGAGCAGTACTTC.